This T cell receptor (beta chain) was observed in a study of blood T cell repertoires in COVID-19. Study in general: T cells, B-cell-depleted T cells, or PBMCs provided the cDNA or gDNA that served as material.

Using immunoSEQ multiplex PCR, the repertoire was profiled, and TCRdb retains in-frame clones only, with some absent. The table lists 80,000 to 95,000 clones, approximately 88% of them singletons. The CDR3 loop spans 19 amino acids. Trimming left V 0 bases short and J 3 bases short, with 22 bases between. CDR1 and CDR2 from the germline V gene are SGHAT and FQNNGV. This chain links TRBV11-2 with TRBJ2-3; TRBD2 is a possible D gene (6 bases). Sequences were obtained from peripheral blood. This sequence was found in a man between 65 and 85 years old with acute or convalescent COVID-19. The CDR3 reads CASSLEPGPTRGATDTQYF. The CDR3 DNA is TGTGCCAGCAGCTTAGAACCAGGCCCCACGCGGGGTGCGACAGATACGCAGTATTTT.